Following are 15 T cell receptor beta chains from one sample sequenced in a study of blood T cell repertoires in COVID-19. Produced via immunoSEQ multiplex PCR; TCRdb's table is partial and in-frame only. The sample includes approximately 84,000 clones, more than 80% of them seen just once. What was sequenced was peripheral blood. These receptors were taken from a woman over 75 with acute or convalescent COVID-19.

The CDR3 loop reads CASTELAGGPYEQYF. CDR3 DNA: TGTGCCAGCACCGAACTAGCGGGAGGCCCCTACGAGCAGTACTTC. The chain joins TRBV6-6 to TRBJ2-7; 12 bases are a match to TRBD2. The V segment lost 7 bases and the J segment 2 bases; nucleotides outside the gene matches: 6. The CDR3 is 15 amino acids. Germline V gene lookup returns CDR1 MNHNY and CDR2 SVGAGI (reference sequence).

This clone was seen once. The CDR3 coding sequence is TGCGCCAGCAGCGTCTACGGGACTAGCGAGGTCAATGAGCAGTTCTTC. It yields the protein CASSVYGTSEVNEQFF. This chain joins TRBV5-1 and TRBJ2-1; 10 bases map to TRBD2. The trim removed 4 bases at V and 6 bases at J, leaving 10 bases unmatched. The CDR3 has 16 residues. Germline V gives CDR1 SGHRS, CDR2 YFSETQ.

The chain employs TRBV4-1 and TRBJ2-3, with 11 bases identical to TRBD2. V lost 5 bases to trimming and J lost 4 bases; unmatched junction nucleotides: 5. Germline CDR1 and CDR2: MGHRA and YSYEKL. This CDR3 comprises 15 residues. The CDR3 region is CASSIAGGEADTQYF. CDR3 bases: TGCGCCAGCAGCATAGCGGGAGGGGAGGCAGATACGCAGTATTTT.

The chain joins TRBV12-5 to TRBJ2-1; 7 positions match TRBD2. V dropped 7 bases and J dropped 10; count of bases not matched to a gene: 7. The CDR3 spans 12 residues. CDR1 LGHNT and CDR2 FRNRAP come from the germline V gene. The CDR3 spells CASAPEAGEQFF. In DNA form, the CDR3 reads TGTGCTAGTGCCCCAGAAGCGGGGGAGCAGTTCTTC.

The chain uses TRBV30 and TRBJ1-4, with a tentative D call TRBD1 (6 bases). V gave up 0 bases and J gave up 5 bases, with 10 bases separating them. The V gene's germline CDR1 is GTSNPN and CDR2 SVGIG (reference sequence). This CDR3 is built from 14 residues. CDR3 sequence: CAWSVAGANEKLFF. CDR3 coding DNA: TGTGCCTGGAGTGTTGCAGGGGCGAATGAAAAACTGTTTTTT.

This clone has only one observation. The chain joins TRBV6-5 to TRBJ1-1; 8 bases agree with TRBD1. Per the germline V gene, CDR1 is MNHEY and CDR2 is SVGAGI. The CDR3 covers 15 residues. The V and J ends lost 2 bases and 6 bases, in that order; junction bases with no gene match: 8. CDR3 sequence reads: CASSYTTGEDSEAFF. The CDR3 nucleotides read TGTGCCAGCAGTTACACGACAGGGGAGGATTCTGAAGCTTTCTTT.

V usage is TRBV11-3 and J usage is TRBJ1-4; D is ambiguous. V shed 2 bases and J shed 0 bases, with 10 bases lying between them. There are 16 residues in the CDR3. Per the germline V gene, CDR1 is SGHNT and CDR2 is YENEEA. The CDR3 spells CASSLSLTTTNEKLFF. The DNA of the CDR3 is TGTGCCAGCAGCTTATCGTTGACAACAACTAATGAAAAACTGTTTTTT.

This chain links TRBV27 with TRBJ1-1, with TRBD1 identical over 10 bases. Trimming cost V 6 bases and J 1 base; bases outside gene matches: 2. Germline values: CDR1 MNHEY, CDR2 SMNVEV (reference sequence). The CDR3 contains 14 residues. The CDR3 DNA reads TGTGCCAGCAGCCGGACAGGGGGGAACACTGAAGCTTTCTTT. Residues: CASSRTGGNTEAFF.

This chain uses TRBV4-1 with TRBJ1-1, with D uncertain. The V gene lost 0 bases and the J gene lost 6 bases, with 8 bases spanning the gap. The CDR3 totals 13 residues. Germline assignment: CDR1 MGHRA and CDR2 YSYEKL. The CDR3 region is CASSQDYPSEAFF. The CDR3 DNA reads as TGCGCCAGCAGCCAAGATTATCCGTCTGAAGCTTTCTTT.

The gene calls are TRBV12-3 or TRBV12-4 and TRBJ2-7; perhaps TRBD2 as D (6 bases). CDR3 length: 13 amino acids. V shed 5 bases and J shed 0 bases, with 8 bases lying between them. CDR3: CASSPDYSYEQYF. CDR3 DNA sequence: TGTGCCAGCAGTCCGGACTACTCCTACGAGCAGTACTTC.

The chain is built from TRBV7-9 and TRBJ2-4, with 7 bases matching TRBD1. The germline V gene has CDR1 SEHNR and CDR2 FQNEAQ (reference sequence). V dropped 1 base and J dropped 7; count of bases not matched to a gene: 10. CDR3 size: 16 residues. CDR3 protein: CASSLGGQLVSNIQYF. The CDR3 DNA follows: TGTGCCAGCAGCTTAGGGGGACAGTTAGTAAGCAACATTCAGTACTTC.

This sequence joins TRBV2 and TRBJ2-7, with 9 bases lining up with TRBD1. V lost 8 bases, J lost 0 bases, and 5 bases stayed unmatched. CDR3 length: 14 residues. CDR1 SNHLY and CDR2 FYNNEI come from the germline V gene. CDR3 DNA sequence: TGTGCCAGCTCTGAGACAGGGGGCTCCTACGAGCAGTACTTC. It encodes CASSETGGSYEQYF.

The chain employs TRBV29-1 and TRBJ2-2; D could derive from TRBD1 or TRBD2 (6 bases each). CDR3 length equals 14 residues. Trimming took 7 bases from V and 1 from J, leaving 13 bases between them. Germline V CDR1 and CDR2: SQVTM, ANQGSEA. This chain's CDR3 is CSGGPGENTGELFF. The CDR3 nucleotides read TGCAGCGGGGGGCCGGGGGAGAACACCGGGGAGCTGTTTTTT.

This clone was detected a few times. V usage is TRBV18 and J usage is TRBJ1-1; 11 nucleotides match TRBD1. The CDR3 extends over 18 amino acids. The J segment lost 0 bases and the V segment lost 1 base, leaving 7 bases of the junction unmatched. Per germline, CDR1 KGHSH and CDR2 LQKENI. CDR3 in DNA: TGTGCCAGCTCACCACGTCAGGACAGGGGGCTCATGAACACTGAAGCTTTCTTT. This translates into CASSPRQDRGLMNTEAFF.

CDR3 loop: CASSVAGGPEGTDTQYF. The CDR3 coding sequence is TGTGCCAGCTCGGTGGCGGGAGGGCCAGAAGGCACAGATACGCAGTATTTT. The chain is built from TRBV18 and TRBJ2-3, with 9 bases that match TRBD2. The CDR3 spans 17 residues. Looked up from germline, CDR1 is KGHSH and CDR2 is LQKENI. The trim removed 6 bases at V and 1 base at J, leaving 11 bases unmatched. Based on the CDR3 plus reference TRBV18 and TRBJ2-3, the full variable domain is NAGVMQNPRHLVRRRGQEARLRCSPMKGHSHVYWYRQLPEEGLKFMVYLQKENIIDESGMPKERFSAEFPKEGPSILRIQQVVRGDSAAYFCASSVAGGPEGTDTQYFGPGTRLTVL.